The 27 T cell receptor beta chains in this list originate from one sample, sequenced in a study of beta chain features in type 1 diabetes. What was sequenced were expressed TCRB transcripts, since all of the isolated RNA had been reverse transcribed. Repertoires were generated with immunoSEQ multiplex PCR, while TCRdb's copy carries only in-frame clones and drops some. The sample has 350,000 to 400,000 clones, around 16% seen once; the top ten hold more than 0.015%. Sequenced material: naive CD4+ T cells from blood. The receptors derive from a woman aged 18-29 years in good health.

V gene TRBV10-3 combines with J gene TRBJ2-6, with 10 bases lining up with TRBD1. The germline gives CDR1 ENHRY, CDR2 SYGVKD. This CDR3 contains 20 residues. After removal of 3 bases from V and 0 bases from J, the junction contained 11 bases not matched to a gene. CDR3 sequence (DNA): TGTGCCATCAGTGACGGTGGGAGGACAGGGGGGAGCTCTGGGGCCAACGTCCTGACTTTC. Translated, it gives CAISDGGRTGGSSGANVLTF.

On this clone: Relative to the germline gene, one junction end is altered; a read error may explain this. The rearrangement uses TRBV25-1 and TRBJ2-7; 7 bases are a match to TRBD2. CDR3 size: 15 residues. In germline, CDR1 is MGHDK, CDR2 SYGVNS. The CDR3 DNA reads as TGTGCCAGTAGTGAGACTAGCCCCTCCTCCTACGAGCAGTACTTC. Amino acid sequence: CASSETSPSSYEQYF.

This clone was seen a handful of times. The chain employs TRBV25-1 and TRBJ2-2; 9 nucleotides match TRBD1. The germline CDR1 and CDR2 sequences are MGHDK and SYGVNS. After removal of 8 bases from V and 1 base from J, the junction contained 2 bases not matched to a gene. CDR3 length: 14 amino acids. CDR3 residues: CASRGQGNTGELFF. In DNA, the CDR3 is TGTGCCAGCCGGGGACAGGGGAACACCGGGGAGCTGTTTTTT.

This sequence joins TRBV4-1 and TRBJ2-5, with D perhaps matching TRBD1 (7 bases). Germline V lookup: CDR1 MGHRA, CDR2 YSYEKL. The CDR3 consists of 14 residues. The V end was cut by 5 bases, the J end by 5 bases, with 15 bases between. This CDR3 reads CASSSRTGGETQYF. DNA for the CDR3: TGCGCCAGCAGCTCCCGGACAGGAGGGGAGACCCAGTACTTC.

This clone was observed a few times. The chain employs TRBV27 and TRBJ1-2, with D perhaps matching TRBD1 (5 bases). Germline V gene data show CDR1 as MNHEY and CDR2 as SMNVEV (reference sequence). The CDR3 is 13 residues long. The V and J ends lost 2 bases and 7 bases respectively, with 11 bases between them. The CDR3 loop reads CASSLQGVGGYTF. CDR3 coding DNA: TGTGCCAGCAGTTTACAAGGGGTGGGTGGCTACACCTTC.

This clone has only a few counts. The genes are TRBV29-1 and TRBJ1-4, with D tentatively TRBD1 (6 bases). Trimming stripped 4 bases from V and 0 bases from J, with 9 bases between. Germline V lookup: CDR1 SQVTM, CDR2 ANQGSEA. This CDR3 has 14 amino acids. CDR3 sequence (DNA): TGCAGCGTTGGGACAGTGCCAACTAATGAAAAACTGTTTTTT. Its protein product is CSVGTVPTNEKLFF.

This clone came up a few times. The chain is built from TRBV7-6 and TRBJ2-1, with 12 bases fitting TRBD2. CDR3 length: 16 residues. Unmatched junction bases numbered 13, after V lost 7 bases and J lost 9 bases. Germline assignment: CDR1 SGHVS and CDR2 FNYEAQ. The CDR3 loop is CASTQSTSGRLSEQFF. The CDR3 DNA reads TGTGCCAGCACCCAGTCGACTAGCGGGAGATTAAGTGAGCAGTTCTTC. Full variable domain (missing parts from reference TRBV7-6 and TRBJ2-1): GAGVSQSPRYKVTKRGQDVALRCDPISGHVSLYWYRQALGQGPEFLTYFNYEAQQDKSGLPNDRFSAERPEGSISTLTIQRTEQRDSAMYRCASTQSTSGRLSEQFFGPGTRLTVL.

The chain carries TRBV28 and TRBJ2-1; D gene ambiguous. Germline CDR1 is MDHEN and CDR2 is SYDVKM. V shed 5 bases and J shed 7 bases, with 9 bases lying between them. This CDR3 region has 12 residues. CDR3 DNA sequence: TGTGCCAGCAGTACCCGTAGTAATGAGCAGTTCTTC. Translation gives CASSTRSNEQFF.

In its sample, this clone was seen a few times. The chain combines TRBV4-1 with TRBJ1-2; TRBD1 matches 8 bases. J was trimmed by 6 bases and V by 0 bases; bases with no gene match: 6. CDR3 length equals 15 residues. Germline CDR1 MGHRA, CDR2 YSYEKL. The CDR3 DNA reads TGCGCCAGCAGCCAAGATCGATCAGGGGGCCATGGCTACACCTTC. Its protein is CASSQDRSGGHGYTF.

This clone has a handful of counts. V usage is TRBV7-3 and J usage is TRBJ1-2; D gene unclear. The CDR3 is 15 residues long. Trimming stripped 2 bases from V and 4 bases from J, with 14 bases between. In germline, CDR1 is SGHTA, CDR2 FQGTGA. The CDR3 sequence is CASSLEMGSIYGYTF. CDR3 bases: TGTGCCAGCAGCTTAGAGATGGGCTCGATCTATGGCTACACCTTC.

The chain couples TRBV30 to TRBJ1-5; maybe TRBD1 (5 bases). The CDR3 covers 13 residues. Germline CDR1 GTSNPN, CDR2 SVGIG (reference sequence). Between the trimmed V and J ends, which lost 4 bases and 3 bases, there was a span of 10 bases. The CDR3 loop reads CAWNGQANQPQHF. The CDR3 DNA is TGTGCCTGGAATGGACAAGCCAATCAGCCCCAGCATTTT.

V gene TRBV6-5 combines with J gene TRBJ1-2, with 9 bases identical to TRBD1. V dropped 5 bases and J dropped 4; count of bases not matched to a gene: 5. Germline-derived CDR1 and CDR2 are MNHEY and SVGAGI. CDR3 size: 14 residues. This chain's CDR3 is CASSRDRAGYGYTF. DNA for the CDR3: TGTGCCAGCAGTAGGGACAGGGCGGGCTATGGCTACACCTTC.

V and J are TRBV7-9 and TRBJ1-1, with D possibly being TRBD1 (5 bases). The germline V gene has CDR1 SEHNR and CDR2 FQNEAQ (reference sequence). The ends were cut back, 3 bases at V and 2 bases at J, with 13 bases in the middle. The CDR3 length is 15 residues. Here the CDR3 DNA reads TGTGCCAGCAGCTTTCCAGGGCGGAAAAACACTGAAGCTTTCTTT. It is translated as CASSFPGRKNTEAFF.

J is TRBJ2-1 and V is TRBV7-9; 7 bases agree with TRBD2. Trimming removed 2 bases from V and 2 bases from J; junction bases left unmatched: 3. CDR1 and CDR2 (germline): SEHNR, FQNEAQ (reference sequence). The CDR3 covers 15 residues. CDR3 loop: CASSLRGSAYNEQFF. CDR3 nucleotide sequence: TGTGCCAGCAGCTTACGCGGGAGCGCCTACAATGAGCAGTTCTTC.

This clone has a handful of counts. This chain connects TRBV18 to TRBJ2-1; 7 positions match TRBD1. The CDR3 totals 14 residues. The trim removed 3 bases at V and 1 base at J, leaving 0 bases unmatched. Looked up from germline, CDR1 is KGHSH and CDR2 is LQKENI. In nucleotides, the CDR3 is TGTGCCAGCTCACCGGACAGGTCCTACAATGAGCAGTTCTTC. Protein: CASSPDRSYNEQFF.

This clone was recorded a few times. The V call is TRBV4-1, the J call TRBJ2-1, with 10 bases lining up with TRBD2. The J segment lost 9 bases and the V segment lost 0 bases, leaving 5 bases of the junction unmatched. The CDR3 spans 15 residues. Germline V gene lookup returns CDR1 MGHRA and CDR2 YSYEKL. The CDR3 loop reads CASSQEGIAGGEQFF. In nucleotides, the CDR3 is TGCGCCAGCAGCCAAGAGGGAATAGCGGGGGGTGAGCAGTTCTTC.

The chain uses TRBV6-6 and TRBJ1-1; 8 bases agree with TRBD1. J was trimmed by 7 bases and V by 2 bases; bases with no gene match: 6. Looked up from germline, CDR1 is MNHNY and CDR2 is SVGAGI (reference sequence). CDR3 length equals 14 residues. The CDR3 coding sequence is TGTGCCAGCAGTTACACGCGACAGGGGAGTGAAGCTTTCTTT. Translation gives CASSYTRQGSEAFF.

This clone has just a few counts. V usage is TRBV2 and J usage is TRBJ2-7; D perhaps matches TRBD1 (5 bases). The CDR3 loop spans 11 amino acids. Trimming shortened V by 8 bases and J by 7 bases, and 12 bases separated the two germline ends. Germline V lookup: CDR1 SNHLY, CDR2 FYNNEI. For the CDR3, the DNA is TGTGCCAGCCAGGTCAGGGATGAGCAGTACTTC. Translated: CASQVRDEQYF.

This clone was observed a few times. The CDR3 reads CSVAYSRMGTEAFF. The CDR3 nucleotides are TGCAGCGTTGCATACAGTAGGATGGGCACTGAAGCTTTCTTT. The chain carries TRBV29-1 and TRBJ1-1; D is uncertain. The CDR3 is 14 residues long. CDR1 and CDR2 (germline): SQVTM, ANQGSEA. V was pared by 4 bases and J by 4 bases, with 16 bases between.

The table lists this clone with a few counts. In nucleotides, the CDR3 is TGTGCCAGCAGCCCCTTTGCAGGGGCCGAGCAGTACTTC. Its protein is CASSPFAGAEQYF. J is TRBJ2-7 and V is TRBV7-2; D possibly corresponds to TRBD1 (6 bases). Trimming took 5 bases from V and 6 from J, leaving 14 bases between them. Germline CDR1 is SGHTA and CDR2 is FQGNSA. The CDR3 is 13 amino acids.

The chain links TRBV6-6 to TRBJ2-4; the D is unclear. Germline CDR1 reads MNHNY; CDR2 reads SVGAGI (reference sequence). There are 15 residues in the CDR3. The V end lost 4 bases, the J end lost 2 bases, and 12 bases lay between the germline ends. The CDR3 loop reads CASSSTDPSKNIQYF. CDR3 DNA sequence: TGTGCCAGCAGTTCGACTGATCCATCCAAAAACATTCAGTACTTC.

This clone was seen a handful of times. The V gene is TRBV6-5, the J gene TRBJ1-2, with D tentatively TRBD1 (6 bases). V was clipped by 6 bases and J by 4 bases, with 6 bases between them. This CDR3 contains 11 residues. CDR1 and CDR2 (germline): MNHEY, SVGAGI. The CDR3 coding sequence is TGTGCCAGCAGGGACAGCTATGGCTACACCTTC. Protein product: CASRDSYGYTF.

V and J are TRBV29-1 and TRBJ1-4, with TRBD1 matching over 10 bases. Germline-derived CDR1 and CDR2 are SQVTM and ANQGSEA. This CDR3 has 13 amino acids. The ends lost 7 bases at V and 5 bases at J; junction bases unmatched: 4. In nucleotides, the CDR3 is TGCAGCGCAAGGACAGGGGGGAATGAAAAACTGTTTTTT. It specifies CSARTGGNEKLFF.

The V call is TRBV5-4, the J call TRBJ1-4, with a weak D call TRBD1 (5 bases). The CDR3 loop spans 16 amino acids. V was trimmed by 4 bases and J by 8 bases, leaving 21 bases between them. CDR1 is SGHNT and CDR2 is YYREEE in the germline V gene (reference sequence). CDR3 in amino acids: CASSQEGRPGREKLFF. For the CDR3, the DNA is TGTGCCAGCAGCCAAGAGGGGAGGCCAGGGCGAGAAAAACTGTTTTTT.

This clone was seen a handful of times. CDR3 bases: TGTGCCAGCAGCCAATTGGCGGGGGCCGAGCAGCCCCAGCATTTT. This translates into CASSQLAGAEQPQHF. The chain links TRBV14 to TRBJ1-5, with D tentatively TRBD1 (6 bases). V was shortened by 2 bases and J by 7 bases, with 15 bases between the two germline ends. Germline V gives CDR1 SGHDN, CDR2 FVKESK. The CDR3 spans 15 residues.

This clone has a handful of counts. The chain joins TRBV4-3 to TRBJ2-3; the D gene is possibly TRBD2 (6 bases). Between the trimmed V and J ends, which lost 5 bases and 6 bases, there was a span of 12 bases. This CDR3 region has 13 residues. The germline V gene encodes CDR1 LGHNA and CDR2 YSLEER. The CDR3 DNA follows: TGCGCCAGCAGCGGCCGGGGGTTGGATACGCAGTATTTT. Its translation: CASSGRGLDTQYF.

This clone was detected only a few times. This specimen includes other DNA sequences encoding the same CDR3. The CDR3 sequence is CASSSGLSYEQYF. Written as DNA, the CDR3 is TGTGCCAGCAGCTCAGGCCTCTCCTACGAGCAGTACTTC. The rearrangement links TRBV7-2 to TRBJ2-7, with unresolved D. Deletions cut 4 bases from V and 0 bases from J, with 7 bases between. The CDR3 is made up of 13 amino acids. Germline values: CDR1 SGHTA, CDR2 FQGNSA.